This note documents a single T cell receptor (beta chain) sequence. The data were produced by immunoSEQ multiplex PCR, yet TCRdb's version contains in-frame clones alone and is incomplete. Among fewer than 550,000 clones, 75% to 80% were seen once, and the ten largest hold roughly an eighth. This entry belongs to a study of shared clonotypes between healthy human individuals. Study at large: Researchers drew samples from a couple of women and a few men aged 18 to 49.

The germline V gene has CDR1 SGHTA and CDR2 FQGNSA. Trimming cost V 4 bases and J 5 bases, with 23 bases left between them. CDR3 size: 17 residues. Sequences were obtained from PBMCs. The source is a woman aged 35 to 49 in good health. Some clones in this sample may be carry-over from other donors' samples. This chain joins TRBV7-2 and TRBJ1-2, with D perhaps TRBD1 (5 bases). The CDR3 DNA reads as TGTGCCAGCAGCTCTCTTTTTGTCAGGCGACAGCCATATGGCTACACCTTC. It specifies CASSSLFVRRQPYGYTF.